This entry is about one TCR beta chain. This clonotype was seen more than once but under ten times. Its antigen target is currently unknown. Base quality data are lacking; no much larger clone is found one base away. TCRdb lists the instrument as Illumina NovaSeq 6000. TCRalpha and TCRbeta cDNA libraries were constructed by 5'RACE with constant-segment primers, with sample barcodes and unique molecular identifiers being introduced. RNA was extracted from every sample with Trizol reagent. Library amplification was performed in two PCR steps, and a second sample barcode and Illumina TruSeq adapters were introduced in the second step. The libraries were sequenced on an Illumina NovaSeq using 2 x 150 bp paired-end reads. The source study handled its data this way. Reads were demultiplexed and collapsed into UMI-guided consensus sequences with migec v1.2.7. Using mixcr v2.1.11, UMI consensuses were aligned to TRA and TRB V and J templates and then assembled into clonotypes. Clonotypes were classified as expanded or contracted when called significant by both edgeR and NoisET, with noise models trained on biological replicates. For edgeR calls, the thresholds were a false discovery rate-adjusted p below 0.01 and a log2 fold-change of 1. As an exploratory analysis of dynamics, max-normalized trajectories of the 1000 most abundant clonotypes were examined by PCA with hierarchical clustering. Separately sequenced CD4+ and CD8+ repertoires were used to assign a CD4 or CD8 phenotype to each responding clone. Using fastp at Q25 and MiXCR, TCRdb reprocessed the public reads and kept productive beta chains. Every distinct CDR3 protein forms one entry, paired with its most common genes and DNA. These V and J calls derive from TCRdb rather than the authors' analysis. Recorded for this sample are tens of thousands of distinct CDR3 sequences; roughly an eighth of them occurred a single time. More than 20% of the sample is taken by the ten largest.

This entry belongs to a study of T-cell memory formation after mild COVID-19 (dated by TCRdb to about 2021). Background on the whole study: Most TCR sequence clusters were specific to one of the two donors. Two young, previously healthy adult volunteers, one female and one male, were included in the cohort. Longitudinal TCRalpha and TCRbeta repertoire sequencing tracked T-cell clones expanding and contracting after mild COVID-19 in a couple of donors. The research as a whole found: SARS-CoV-2 specificity of the second-wave clones peaking on day 37 was not confirmed. Only a couple of mild cases were covered by the study, and larger cohorts that include severe cases with pre-infection samples were considered necessary. Some responding clones were detected in pre-infection memory, suggesting pre-existing cross-reactive memory T cells joined the SARS-CoV-2 response. Clones that contracted from day 15 to 85 showed balanced CD4/CD8 phenotypes, whereas a second wave of clones that expanded from day 15 to 37 leaned towards CD4+. Contracting CD4+ clones turned up mainly in the CM and EM memory subsets, whereas EMRA was where CD8+ clones were enriched.

V was cut back by 3 bases and J by 2 bases, leaving a gap of 10 bases between them. The germline V gene (reference sequence) yields DFQATT for CDR1 and SNEGSKA for CDR2. Measured from the cysteine to the phenylalanine, the CDR3 is 13 residues long. Solely the CDR3 DNA is kept, with 39 bases framed from the first base. PBMCs were isolated by Ficoll-Paque density gradient centrifugation. Sequenced: PBMCs or a T cell subset sorted from them (not recorded which). The chain links TRBV20-1 with TRBJ1-2; the D gene cannot be named for sure. This clonotype was sampled from a man younger than 30 who had mild COVID-19 (a few samples of this study predate the infection). The sample titles of this study are shuffled in the database, so cell type and time point are left out; the donor was told from shared clones. The CDR3 here reads CSARDGGNYGYTF. The nucleotides are TGCAGTGCTAGGGACGGCGGAAACTATGGCTACACCTTC.